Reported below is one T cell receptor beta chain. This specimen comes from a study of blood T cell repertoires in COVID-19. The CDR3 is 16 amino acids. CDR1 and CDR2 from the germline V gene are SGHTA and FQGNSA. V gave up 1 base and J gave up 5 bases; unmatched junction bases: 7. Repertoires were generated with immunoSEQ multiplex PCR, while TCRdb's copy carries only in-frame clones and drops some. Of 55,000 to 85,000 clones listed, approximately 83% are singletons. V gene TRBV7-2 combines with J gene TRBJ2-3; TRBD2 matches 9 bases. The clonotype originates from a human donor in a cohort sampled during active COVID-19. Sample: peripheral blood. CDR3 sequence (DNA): TGTGCCAGCAGCTTAGTGGCGGGGGGGCAACAAGATACGCAGTATTTT. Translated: CASSLVAGGQQDTQYF.